This T cell receptor (beta chain) originates from a study of Ad26.COV2.S vaccination and SARS-CoV-2 variants. With V trimmed by 4 bases and J by 1 base, 9 bases remained unmatched. Germline CDR1 and CDR2: MDHEN and SYDVKM. The CDR3 is made up of 17 amino acids. Described treatment: roughly 20 received Ad26.COV2.S at low or high dose, single or two shots; about five received placebo; per-sample allocation not given. The samples were gathered on day 63 after the first injection of vaccine or placebo. Produced via immunoSEQ multiplex PCR; TCRdb's table is partial and in-frame only. The sample contains hundreds of thousands of clones, over 80% of which appear only once.

This sample comprised peripheral blood, obtained in a trial of Ad26.COV2.S vaccine versus placebo. The gene calls are TRBV28 and TRBJ2-5; 10 bases map to TRBD2. This TCR was sampled from a person aged 18-65 years who received the Ad26.COV2.S COVID-19 vaccine or a placebo. The CDR3 sequence is CASSSPTGTSVQETQYF. The CDR3 DNA sequence: TGTGCCAGCAGTTCCCCTACCGGGACTAGCGTCCAAGAGACCCAGTACTTC.